This note documents a single T cell receptor beta chain sequence. Its specific antigen is unknown. The record has no base qualities; no much larger clone is one base away. The data are from a study of shared clonotypes between healthy human individuals (dated by TCRdb to about 2020). Describing the broader study: The cohort comprised a couple of women and a few men aged 18 to 49 years. For each donor, three plates each were used for CD4 naive and CD4 memory, two plates were used for CD8 naive, and one plate was used for CD8 memory. To estimate repertoire size and how much clonotypes are shared between individuals, the study performed deep sequencing of blood TCR repertoires from 4 to 6 healthy adults. Libraries were prepared and TCR repertoires were sequenced by different laboratories using diverse techniques, in order to increase sequencing depth and limit assay-specific biases. Leukapheresis yielded between about 0.8 and 8.9 billion PBMCs per donor.

Using the deep immunoSEQ assay, multiplex PCR amplified TCR CDR3 regions from genomic DNA. Extracted genomic DNA from each cell subset was spread evenly across all wells of several immunoSEQ 96-well plates, with each plate serving as a replicate. Each replicate PCR for sorted subsets received around 210 ng genomic DNA, equal to 28,000 or so T cell genomes. Purified libraries were quantified with a Qubit 3.0 fluorometer, sized on a Bioanalyzer 2100, and re-quantified with the KAPA Library Quantification kit. Every immunoSEQ 96-well plate was sequenced on a separate single-read 150-cycle Illumina NextSeq 550 flow cell. The study's own analysis went as follows. The immunoSEQ output contained only junctional sequences without quality scores, so filtering could not match that applied to full-length reads. Sequences were annotated with PyIR, a Python wrapper for IgBLAST v1.9, using IMGT germline references to assign V/J genes and CDR3. Reads with weak V/J assignments (E-value above 1e-6), missing CDR3, stop codons, out-of-frame junctions, or ambiguous translated residues were removed. V3J clonotypes were defined as sequences sharing an identical inferred V gene, J gene, and CDR3 amino acid sequence. To compute the percentage overlap between repertoires, the number of shared unique clonotypes was divided by the size of the smaller repertoire. Repertoire richness was assessed with RTK rarefaction, the Chao1 estimator, and Recon v2.1 estimates of unobserved clonotypes. Generation probabilities for all TCRbeta clonotypes obtained by the gDNA method from a few donors were computed using OLGA. The clones in this table, taken by TCRdb from immuneACCESS, are in-frame only. Not every clone is retained; where verified, under half of the shortfall comes from an unresolved V gene, and the cause of the rest is unknown. Clone size and V and J calls were adopted from that table, with D and trimming inferred from the DNA. This sample comprises around 2.3 million clones, 95% of them detected only once. Jointly, the top ten make up roughly 0.13% of the sample.

The CDR3 runs 13 residues from the cysteine to the phenylalanine. The CDR3 DNA has 39 bases and is translated from base 1. Sequences MGHRA (CDR1) and YSYEKL (CDR2) are obtained from the germline V gene. Trimming removed 4 bases from V and 4 bases from J, leaving 7 bases between the germline ends. The donors were healthy, HIV-negative adults who had no recently reported acute infections or vaccinations. Every donor was a Caucasian adult living in Nashville, Tennessee, USA. CD4+ T cells were enriched by magnetic negative selection; naive cells were then positively selected on CD45RA, and the negative fraction formed the memory subset. After blood collection by leukapheresis, PBMCs were isolated using Ficoll-Histopaque density gradient centrifugation and then cryopreserved in the vapor phase of liquid nitrogen. Analytical flow cytometry was used to check the purity and quantity of every magnetically sorted T cell population. From each sorted fraction, genomic DNA was isolated and quantified by UV absorbance on a Nanodrop 2000c.

Study-wide findings and limitations: Pairwise subsampling led to the expectation that sequencing depth would affect the degree of clonotype sharing among donors. Compared with non-shared clonotypes, clonotypes shared by all four sorted-subset donors had higher generation probabilities. The genetic and exposure-history diversity represented was limited by the small number of donors. Sampling was restricted to blood, and TCR repertoires in tissues likely differ from the TCR repertoires found in blood. Incomplete sequencing was indicated by rarefaction of sorted-subset datasets, despite the large sequencing depth. Across four donors, about 5.2% of naive CD4, roughly 3.5% of naive CD8, roughly 2.2% of memory CD4, and approximately 0.42% of memory CD8 clonotypes were shared. Larger estimated clonotype richness was generally found for naive subsets than for memory subsets.

Material for sequencing was naive CD4+ T cells sorted from blood. The sample's cell subset or site, from its label and the paper: CD45RA+ positively selected. Here the chain combines TRBV4-1 and TRBJ1-4; too little of a D gene remains to name it. The clonotype comes from a man younger than 35 in good health. CDR3 region: CASSRVYNEKLFF. The nucleotide sequence reads as follows: TGCGCCAGCAGCCGGGTCTATAATGAAAAACTGTTTTTT.